This T cell receptor (beta chain) derives from a study of T cell repertoires in cytomegalovirus infection. Losses at the gene ends were 3 bases for V and 4 bases for J; bases not matched to a gene: 7. This CDR3 is 15 amino acids long. TCRdb recomputed calls from the reads with MiXCR, one row per CDR3 protein. The sample lists under 200,000 distinct CDR3 sequences, approximately 30% seen once, with roughly 32% in the top ten. This receptor was obtained from a human donor in good health (CMV status not recorded). Some clones in this sample may be carry-over from other donors' samples. V usage is TRBV12-3 or TRBV12-4 and J usage is TRBJ1-2; 8 nucleotides agree with TRBD1. Sequencing was carried out using PBMCs. CDR3 DNA sequence: TGTGCCAGCAGTTTGTCAGGGGGCAGGAGCTATGGCTACACCTTC. Its translation: CASSLSGGRSYGYTF.